These 17 T cell receptor beta chains were all obtained from the same sample, sequenced in a study of blood T cells in healthy people across ages. A J-beta primer mix and a sample-barcoded 5' primer were used in a second PCR of about 7 to 11 cycles. TCRdb itself ran the 5' RACE reads through MiXCR, one entry per CDR3 protein. Seen here are about 640,000 distinct CDR3 sequences, around three fifths observed once, and the top ten hold more than 35%. Sequencing was performed on blood. Receptors originate from a man in his sixties in good health.

The chain is built from TRBV20-1 and TRBJ2-3; D is possibly TRBD2 (5 bases). The germline V and J ends were trimmed by 3 bases and 3 bases, with 16 bases remaining between them. The V gene's germline CDR1 is DFQATT and CDR2 SNEGSKA (reference sequence). The CDR3 totals 15 residues. The CDR3 DNA reads TGCAGTGCTAGTCGCCCGGGCGGCGGGACAGATACGCAGTATTTT. Translating gives CSASRPGGGTDTQYF.

This chain connects TRBV20-1 to TRBJ2-3, with D unclear. The CDR3 loop spans 12 amino acids. Germline lookup yields CDR1 DFQATT and CDR2 SNEGSKA (reference sequence). The V and J ends lost 5 bases and 7 bases respectively, with 13 bases between them. The CDR3 DNA sequence: TGCAGTGCTTCCCCGGGCCCGAATACGCAGTATTTT. Amino acids: CSASPGPNTQYF.

V gene TRBV6-5 combines with J gene TRBJ1-2; TRBD1 is a possible D gene (5 bases). Trimming stripped 6 bases from V and 2 bases from J, with 19 bases between. The CDR3 runs to 16 residues. The germline V gene encodes CDR1 MNHEY and CDR2 SVGAGI. Written as DNA, the CDR3 is TGTGCCAGCAGACGGAACAGGTGCCGGGCGAACTATGGCTACACCTTC. It encodes CASRRNRCRANYGYTF.

The rearrangement links TRBV20-1 to TRBJ2-1, with 7 nucleotides matching TRBD2. The ends lost 0 bases at V and 0 bases at J; junction bases unmatched: 14. The CDR3 has 19 residues. Germline V CDR1 and CDR2: DFQATT, SNEGSKA (reference sequence). CDR3 nucleotides: TGCAGTGCTAGAGATTGGGGGAGGGGAGCCCCCAGCTCCTACAATGAGCAGTTCTTC. It translates to CSARDWGRGAPSSYNEQFF.

V usage is TRBV13 and J usage is TRBJ2-5, with unresolved D. This CDR3 has 17 amino acids. CDR1 and CDR2 from the germline V gene are PRHDT and FYEKMQ (reference sequence). V lost 4 bases to trimming and J lost 4 bases, with 22 bases between them. CDR3 nucleotide sequence: TGTGCCAGCAGCTCCCGTCCCCGACGAGCTACGGGAGAGACCCAGTACTTC. Translating it yields CASSSRPRRATGETQYF.

This chain connects TRBV9 to TRBJ1-4; TRBD1 might be the D (6 bases). CDR1 and CDR2 from the germline V gene are SGDLS and YYNGEE. The V end lost 3 bases, the J end lost 7 bases, and 19 bases lay between the germline ends. CDR3 length: 16 amino acids. CDR3 sequence: CASSARPQGLGEKLFF. As DNA, the CDR3 is TGTGCCAGCAGCGCGAGACCCCAGGGGCTTGGTGAAAAACTGTTTTTT.

J is TRBJ2-1 and V is TRBV7-2, with 11 bases aligning to TRBD2. The CDR3 runs 16 residues. The germline V gene has CDR1 SGHTA and CDR2 FQGNSA. The J segment lost 5 bases and the V segment lost 4 bases, leaving 7 bases of the junction unmatched. The CDR3 DNA follows: TGTGCCAGCAGCTGGACCGGGACTAGCGGACACAATGAGCAGTTCTTC. Residues: CASSWTGTSGHNEQFF.

V gene TRBV14 combines with J gene TRBJ1-2; a weak D match, TRBD1 (5 bases). V gave up 4 bases and J gave up 5 bases, with 14 bases separating them. Germline CDR1 and CDR2: SGHDN and FVKESK. The CDR3 totals 14 residues. The CDR3 bases are TGTGCCAGCAGCCGAGCAGGGTATAAGTATGGCTACACCTTC. Its protein is CASSRAGYKYGYTF.

This sequence joins TRBV28 and TRBJ1-2; TRBD1 aligns across 8 bases. With 3 bases clipped from V and 8 bases from J, the junction kept 8 bases outside the gene matches. The CDR3 totals 14 residues. Germline V gene data show CDR1 as MDHEN and CDR2 as SYDVKM. The DNA of the CDR3 is TGTGCCAGCAGTTTTCCGACAGGGGTAAGAGGCTACACCTTC. It is translated as CASSFPTGVRGYTF.

This clonotype was picked up one time. The V gene is TRBV5-1, the J gene TRBJ1-2; D is ambiguous. The CDR3 length is 13 residues. Germline loops: CDR1 SGHRS, CDR2 YFSETQ. Between the trimmed V and J ends, which lost 4 bases and 4 bases, there was a span of 11 bases. The CDR3 protein is CASSEGQPYGYTF. CDR3 sequence (DNA): TGCGCCAGCAGCGAGGGTCAACCCTATGGCTACACCTTC.

As to this clonotype: A much larger clone is a single base away; this may be a read error. Written as DNA, the CDR3 is TGCAGTGCTAGGGGAGGGAGCATTCAGTACTTC. Protein: CSARGGSIQYF. The rearrangement joins TRBV20-1 to TRBJ2-7, with 7 bases fitting TRBD2. Matching the DNA end better, TRBJ2-4 makes the J call doubtful. This CDR3 comprises 11 residues. From germline, CDR1 is DFQATT and CDR2 SNEGSKA (reference sequence).

V and J are TRBV27 and TRBJ2-1; perhaps TRBD2 as D (5 bases). The germline gives CDR1 MNHEY, CDR2 SMNVEV (reference sequence). The CDR3 runs to 18 residues. Trimming took 0 bases from V and 0 from J, leaving 15 bases between them. The CDR3 region is CASSLSGGWVRSYNEQFF. In DNA form, the CDR3 reads TGTGCCAGCAGTTTATCCGGAGGATGGGTCCGCTCCTACAATGAGCAGTTCTTC.

Comment on this clonotype: One end of the junction does not line up with germline, which may come from a read error. The genes are TRBV10-3 and TRBJ2-5; the D gene could be TRBD1 or TRBD2 (5 bases each). Germline assignment: CDR1 ENHRY and CDR2 SYGVKD. The CDR3 contains 16 residues. The CDR3 region has the DNA TGTGCCATCTGTGAGTCGTTGGGGGTCCCTCAAGAGACCCAGTACTTC. It is translated as CAICESLGVPQETQYF.

This chain uses TRBV12-3 or TRBV12-4 with TRBJ2-7; maybe TRBD1 (6 bases). The CDR3 extends over 14 amino acids. V was pared by 1 base and J by 6 bases, with 13 bases between. The CDR3 sequence is CASSLGHARGEQYF. The CDR3 DNA follows: TGTGCCAGCAGTTTAGGTCACGCCAGGGGCGAGCAGTACTTC.

This clonotype came up many times. The rearrangement uses TRBV4-1 and TRBJ2-4; 15 bases map to TRBD2. J lost 4 bases, V lost 4 bases, and 5 bases had no gene match. Germline lookup yields CDR1 MGHRA and CDR2 YSYEKL. There are 17 residues in the CDR3. The CDR3 here is CASSRTGTSGGKNIQYF. CDR3 DNA sequence: TGCGCCAGCAGCCGCACCGGGACTAGCGGGGGGAAAAACATTCAGTACTTC.

In this sample, this clonotype turned up a few times. This rearrangement joins TRBV5-1 to TRBJ1-1, with 7 bases identical to TRBD1. This CDR3 is built from 14 residues. The V segment lost 4 bases and the J segment 5 bases; nucleotides outside the gene matches: 8. Germline V gene sequence: CDR1 SGHRS, CDR2 YFSETQ. The CDR3 DNA reads as TGCGCCAGCAGCAGAACAGGGGTCGGAACTGAAGCTTTCTTT. Translation gives CASSRTGVGTEAFF. Full variable domain (outside the CDR3, taken from reference TRBV5-1 and TRBJ1-1): KAGVTQTPRYLIKTRGQQVTLSCSPISGHRSVSWYQQTPGQGLQFLFEYFSETQRNKGNFPGRFSGRQFSNSRSEMNVSTLELGDSALYLCASSRTGVGTEAFFGQGTRLTVV.

V is TRBV7-9 and J is TRBJ2-1; 9 bases agree with TRBD1. CDR3 size: 15 residues. The V and J ends lost 5 bases and 7 bases, in that order; junction bases with no gene match: 9. CDR1 and CDR2 (germline): SEHNR, FQNEAQ (reference sequence). The CDR3 here is CASSPRTGDWNEQFF. The CDR3 nucleotides are TGTGCCAGCAGCCCCCGGACAGGGGATTGGAATGAGCAGTTCTTC.